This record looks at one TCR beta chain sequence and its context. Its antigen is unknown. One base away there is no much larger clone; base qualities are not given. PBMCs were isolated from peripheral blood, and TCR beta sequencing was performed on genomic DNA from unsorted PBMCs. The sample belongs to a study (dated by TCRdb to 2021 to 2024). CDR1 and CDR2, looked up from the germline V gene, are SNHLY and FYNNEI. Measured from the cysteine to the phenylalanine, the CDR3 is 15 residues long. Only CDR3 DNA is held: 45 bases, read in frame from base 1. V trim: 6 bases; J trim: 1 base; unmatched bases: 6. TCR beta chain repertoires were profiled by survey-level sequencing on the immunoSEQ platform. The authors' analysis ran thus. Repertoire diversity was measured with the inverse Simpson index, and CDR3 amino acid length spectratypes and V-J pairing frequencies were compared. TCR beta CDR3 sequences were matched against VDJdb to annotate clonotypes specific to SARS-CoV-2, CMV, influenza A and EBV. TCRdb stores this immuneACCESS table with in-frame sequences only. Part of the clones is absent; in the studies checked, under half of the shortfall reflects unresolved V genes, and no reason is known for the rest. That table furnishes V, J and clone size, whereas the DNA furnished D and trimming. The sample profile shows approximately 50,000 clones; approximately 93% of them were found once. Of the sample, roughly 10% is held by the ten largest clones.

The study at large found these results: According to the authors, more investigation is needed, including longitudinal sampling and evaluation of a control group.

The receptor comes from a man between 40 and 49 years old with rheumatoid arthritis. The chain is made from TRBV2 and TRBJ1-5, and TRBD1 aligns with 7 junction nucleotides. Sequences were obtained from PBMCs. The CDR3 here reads CASSKQGPSNQPQHF. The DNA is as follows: TGTGCCAGCAGCAAACAGGGGCCAAGCAATCAGCCCCAGCATTTT.